A single sample is the source of the 21 T cell receptor beta chains below, sequenced in a study of CD8 T cells in ankylosing spondylitis. One entry per CDR3 protein results from TCRdb running MiXCR on the 5' RACE reads. This table holds fewer than 250,000 distinct CDR3 sequences, about 10% found once. Source material: blood, either unsorted or a sorted T cell fraction (not recorded which). These receptors all stem from a male donor with ankylosing spondylitis or in good health (not recorded which).

The V and J genes are TRBV7-8 and TRBJ2-7, with D unclear. CDR1 SGHVS and CDR2 FQNEAQ come from the germline V gene. The CDR3 totals 13 residues. With 0 bases removed from V and 2 bases from J, the gap between germline ends came to 5 bases. The CDR3 bases are TGTGCCAGCAGCTTAGCGCTGGCCTACGAGCAGTACTTC. It yields the protein CASSLALAYEQYF.

This clonotype has ten or more counts. The J gene is TRBJ2-3, the V gene TRBV20-1; no clear D. V gave up 1 base and J gave up 4 bases, with 6 bases separating them. This CDR3 spans 12 amino acids. Germline CDR1 is DFQATT and CDR2 is SNEGSKA (reference sequence). Here the CDR3 reads CSARATSDTQYF. Here the CDR3 DNA reads TGCAGTGCTAGAGCGACATCAGATACGCAGTATTTT.

This clonotype occurred a few times. The CDR3 protein is CASSSRDRLPYEQYF. CDR3 bases: TGTGCCAGCAGTTCCCGGGACAGACTCCCCTACGAGCAGTACTTC. This sequence joins TRBV6-5 and TRBJ2-7; TRBD1 aligns across 7 bases. Germline-derived CDR1 and CDR2 are MNHEY and SVGAGI. J gave up 2 bases and V 4 bases, and 8 bases lay outside the gene matches. This CDR3 is 15 amino acids long.

The sample holds many counts of this clonotype. The chain carries TRBV7-2 and TRBJ1-5; 10 bases map to TRBD1. Germline V gene data show CDR1 as SGHTA and CDR2 as FQGNSA. Trimming took 7 bases from V and 2 from J; bases not matched to a gene: 5. The CDR3 length is 15 residues. The CDR3 nucleotides read TGTGCCAGCACCCAGACAGGGGGCGGCAATCAGCCCCAGCATTTT. It yields the protein CASTQTGGGNQPQHF.

This clonotype has ten or more counts. The CDR3 DNA is TGCGCCAGCAGCTTTGGGACACGCACAGATACGCAGTATTTT. It is translated as CASSFGTRTDTQYF. The chain uses TRBV5-1 and TRBJ2-3; TRBD1 might be the D (6 bases). Germline V gene sequence: CDR1 SGHRS, CDR2 YFSETQ. The V end was cut by 2 bases, the J end by 1 base, with 8 bases between. CDR3 length equals 14 residues.

At least ten counts were recorded for this clonotype. The genes are TRBV7-9 and TRBJ1-2; the D is unclear. The CDR3 runs 12 residues. From germline, CDR1 is SEHNR and CDR2 FQNEAQ (reference sequence). Trimming left V 2 bases short and J 2 bases short, with 3 bases between. The CDR3: CASSLNNYGYTF. The CDR3 DNA follows: TGTGCCAGCAGCTTAAACAACTATGGCTACACCTTC.

This clonotype has just a few counts. The CDR3 nucleotides read TGCAGTGCTAGAGATGGTCTAGGACTCAATGAGCAGTTCTTC. Translating gives CSARDGLGLNEQFF. The V and J genes are TRBV20-1 and TRBJ2-1; D is perhaps TRBD2 (5 bases). The V gene lost 0 bases and the J gene lost 6 bases, with 12 bases spanning the gap. This CDR3 has 14 amino acids. Germline values: CDR1 DFQATT, CDR2 SNEGSKA (reference sequence).

This clonotype was counted between two and nine times. The chain uses TRBV4-2 and TRBJ1-5; the match to TRBD1 covers 9 bases. This CDR3 is built from 16 residues. Trimming cost V 3 bases and J 4 bases; bases outside gene matches: 7. Germline V gives CDR1 LGHNA, CDR2 YNFKEQ. CDR3 sequence: CASSQGSGTGNQPQHF. CDR3 DNA: TGTGCCAGCAGCCAGGGCTCCGGGACAGGGAATCAGCCCCAGCATTTT.

This clonotype has a count of ten or more. The V call is TRBV19, the J call TRBJ1-1; tentative D call: TRBD1 (5 bases). Trimming took 5 bases from V and 2 from J, leaving 12 bases between them. Germline V gene lookup returns CDR1 LNHDA and CDR2 SQIVND (reference sequence). This CDR3 contains 14 residues. The CDR3 DNA reads as TGTGCCAGTAGTGTTACAGGAGGTAACACTGAAGCTTTCTTT. Translated: CASSVTGGNTEAFF.

This clonotype was counted many times. This rearrangement joins TRBV6-1 to TRBJ1-5; the D gene is possibly TRBD1 (5 bases). Looked up from germline, CDR1 is MNHNS and CDR2 is SASEGT. The CDR3 totals 15 residues. CDR3 in DNA: TGTGTTACGGGCCGGGGCCCCACCGACAATCAGCCCCAGCATTTT. Translation: CVTGRGPTDNQPQHF.

This clonotype has more than one count but fewer than ten. The gene calls are TRBV7-2 and TRBJ2-1, with TRBD2 identical over 16 bases. V trimming: 5 bases; J trimming: 11 bases; junction bases outside the gene matches: 6. CDR3 length: 15 residues. Per the germline V gene, CDR1 is SGHTA and CDR2 is FQGNSA. The CDR3 DNA is TGTGCCAGCAGCAGGGGGACTAGCGGGGGGGACAAGCAGTTCTTC. As protein: CASSRGTSGGDKQFF.

This clonotype was seen many times. V gene TRBV4-1 combines with J gene TRBJ2-7, with D unresolved. CDR1 and CDR2 (germline): MGHRA, YSYEKL. V lost 0 bases, J lost 7 bases, and 10 bases lay in between. CDR3 size: 13 residues. CDR3: CASSQESFREQYF. In DNA, the CDR3 is TGCGCCAGCAGCCAAGAAAGTTTCCGTGAGCAGTACTTC.

In this sample, this clonotype turned up many times. J is TRBJ1-1 and V is TRBV5-1; D ambiguous. Germline lookup yields CDR1 SGHRS and CDR2 YFSETQ. This CDR3 has 15 residues. Trimming took 0 bases from V and 1 from J, leaving 10 bases between them. The CDR3 region is CASSLANSKNTEAFF. The CDR3 nucleotides read TGCGCCAGCAGCTTGGCCAACTCTAAGAACACTGAAGCTTTCTTT.

This clonotype was found a few times. The chain joins TRBV20-1 to TRBJ2-3, with 12 bases that match TRBD2. CDR1 and CDR2 (germline): DFQATT, SNEGSKA (reference sequence). This CDR3 spans 17 amino acids. The ends lost 6 bases at V and 0 bases at J; junction bases unmatched: 10. The CDR3 DNA follows: TGCAGTGCCAATACGGCCACTAGCGGGGGGAGCACAGATACGCAGTATTTT. Amino acid sequence: CSANTATSGGSTDTQYF.

This clonotype was seen many times. The chain uses TRBV12-3 or TRBV12-4 and TRBJ2-2; D is undetermined. V lost 5 bases, J lost 1 base, and 11 bases lay in between. The CDR3 contains 15 residues. The CDR3: CASSLWTGNTGELFF. The CDR3 bases are TGTGCCAGCAGTCTCTGGACGGGGAACACCGGGGAGCTGTTTTTT.

This chain links TRBV5-5 with TRBJ2-2, with a weak D call TRBD2 (5 bases). Looked up from germline, CDR1 is SGHKS and CDR2 is YYEKEE (reference sequence). The CDR3 loop spans 15 amino acids. V lost 4 bases to trimming and J lost 1 base, with 11 bases between them. CDR3 nucleotide sequence: TGTGCCAGCAGCCCCGAGGGCTTGAACACCGGGGAGCTGTTTTTT. This encodes CASSPEGLNTGELFF.

This clonotype has only a few counts. The chain employs TRBV18 and TRBJ2-1; D not resolved. This CDR3 contains 14 residues. Germline CDR1 is KGHSH and CDR2 is LQKENI. Deletions cut 3 bases from V and 8 bases from J, with 14 bases between. CDR3 DNA sequence: TGTGCCAGCTCACCTCGGCATAACGGAGATGAGCAGTTCTTC. This gives the protein CASSPRHNGDEQFF.

In this sample, this clonotype turned up once. The chain combines TRBV6-5 with TRBJ1-2; maybe TRBD1 (5 bases). The length of the CDR3 is 14 residues. V was cut by 0 bases and J by 8 bases, with 13 bases left in between. Germline loops: CDR1 MNHEY, CDR2 SVGAGI. CDR3 sequence: CASSYSGRREGYTF. The CDR3 coding sequence is TGTGCCAGCAGTTACTCGGGACGGAGGGAAGGCTACACCTTC.

The chain recombines TRBV4-2 with TRBJ2-2; D ambiguous. Germline V gene data show CDR1 as LGHNA and CDR2 as YNFKEQ. CDR3 length: 16 residues. V was trimmed by 0 bases and J by 0 bases, leaving 8 bases between them. CDR3 DNA sequence: TGTGCCAGCAGCCAAGATCTAGGAACGAACACCGGGGAGCTGTTTTTT. It specifies CASSQDLGTNTGELFF.

This clonotype has at least ten counts. J is TRBJ1-2 and V is TRBV7-9; possible D gene TRBD1, 6 bases. The ends were cut back, 5 bases at V and 5 bases at J, with 21 bases in the middle. Germline V gene lookup returns CDR1 SEHNR and CDR2 FQNEAQ (reference sequence). This CDR3 comprises 16 residues. The CDR3 sequence is CASSPHGGAPDYGYTF. The CDR3 DNA reads TGTGCCAGCAGCCCCCACGGGGGGGCCCCGGATTATGGCTACACCTTC.

A word on this clonotype: A much larger clone lies one base from this, so it may be a read error. The chain carries TRBV7-2 and TRBJ1-2; tentative D call: TRBD1 (5 bases). This CDR3 contains 14 residues. Germline V gene data show CDR1 as SGHTA and CDR2 as FQGNSA. The CDR3, as DNA: TGTGTCAGCAGCTTAGGGGCCGCGAACTATGGCTACACCTTC. This gives the protein CVSSLGAANYGYTF.